Presented here are 21 T cell receptor beta chains from one specimen sequenced in a study of T-cell reconstitution after alpha-beta-depleted transplantation in children. Unique molecular identifiers were used to barcode this TCRbeta library. Each CDR3 protein gets one entry after TCRdb re-called the PCR reads with MiXCR. The sample yields hundreds of thousands of distinct CDR3 sequences, 16% seen once. Material: PBMCs from the stem cell graft donor, obtained from the stem cell graft. The receptors stem from a human donor who donated a stem cell graft to a child with acute myeloid leukemia.

This clonotype was seen at least ten times. This CDR3 is CASSLEAWGTTEAFF. CDR3 sequence (DNA): TGTGCCAGCAGTTTGGAGGCCTGGGGGACGACTGAAGCTTTCTTT. The chain uses TRBV27 and TRBJ1-1, with D maybe TRBD1 (5 bases). Trimming removed 3 bases from V and 5 bases from J, with 16 bases in between. This CDR3 has 15 residues. CDR1 is MNHEY and CDR2 is SMNVEV in the germline V gene (reference sequence).

The chain uses TRBV5-1 and TRBJ2-5; 10 bases agree with TRBD1. The trim removed 5 bases at V and 5 bases at J, leaving 6 bases unmatched. The CDR3 spans 14 residues. CDR1 is SGHRS and CDR2 is YFSETQ in the germline V gene. The CDR3 loop reads CASRTGGAGETQYF. In nucleotides, the CDR3 is TGCGCCAGCAGGACAGGGGGCGCCGGGGAGACCCAGTACTTC.

The chain couples TRBV12-3 or TRBV12-4 to TRBJ2-7; D is unresolved. The CDR3 totals 15 residues. V lost 4 bases to trimming and J lost 1 base, with 14 bases between them. The CDR3 sequence: CASSSGPAGSYEQYF. The CDR3 DNA sequence: TGTGCCAGCAGTTCAGGACCGGCCGGGTCCTACGAGCAGTACTTC.

The chain carries TRBV7-9 and TRBJ2-2; D remains ambiguous. Trimming cost V 3 bases and J 5 bases, with 7 bases left between them. Germline V gene sequence: CDR1 SEHNR, CDR2 FQNEAQ (reference sequence). The CDR3 covers 13 residues. CDR3 residues: CASSLVATGELFF. The DNA of the CDR3 is TGTGCCAGCAGCTTGGTGGCGACCGGGGAGCTGTTTTTT.

CDR3 nucleotides: TGCAGTGCTAGGAGGGAGGGGAAAGCTTTCTTT. Its protein is CSARREGKAFF. The gene calls are TRBV20-1 and TRBJ1-1, with D possibly TRBD1 on 5 matching bases. Germline V gene data show CDR1 as DFQATT and CDR2 as SNEGSKA (reference sequence). V lost 3 bases, J lost 9 bases, and 11 bases lay in between. The CDR3 is 11 amino acids.

The chain carries TRBV7-9 and TRBJ2-1; the match to TRBD1 covers 9 bases. In germline, CDR1 is SEHNR, CDR2 FQNEAQ (reference sequence). The CDR3 runs 15 residues. J was trimmed by 7 bases and V by 5 bases; bases with no gene match: 9. The CDR3 DNA reads as TGTGCCAGCAGCACCCTACAGGGGGCTGGGAATGAGCAGTTCTTC. It is translated as CASSTLQGAGNEQFF. Using reference TRBV7-9 and TRBJ2-1 for the parts outside the CDR3, the full variable domain is DTGVSQNPRHKITKRGQNVTFRCDPISEHNRLYWYRQTLGQGPEFLTYFQNEAQLEKSRLLSDRFSAERPKGSFSTLEIQRTEQGDSAMYLCASSTLQGAGNEQFFGPGTRLTVL.

The chain uses TRBV18 and TRBJ1-6, with D possibly TRBD1 on 5 matching bases. Trimming stripped 5 bases from V and 8 bases from J, with 16 bases between. CDR1 and CDR2 from the germline V gene are KGHSH and LQKENI. CDR3 length: 15 residues. The CDR3 DNA reads as TGTGCCAGCTCAGTTCCAGGGACGGCGGATTCACCCCTCCACTTT. Its protein is CASSVPGTADSPLHF.

A few counts support this clonotype. The J gene is TRBJ1-1, the V gene TRBV12-3 or TRBV12-4; no clear D gene. V was clipped by 5 bases and J by 5 bases, with 18 bases between them. This CDR3 is built from 15 residues. The CDR3 sequence is CASSPEGGLITEAFF. The CDR3 DNA is TGTGCCAGCAGTCCCGAAGGAGGCCTGATAACTGAAGCTTTCTTT.

The chain combines TRBV25-1 with TRBJ1-6, with D unresolved. The V gene's germline CDR1 is MGHDK and CDR2 SYGVNS. This CDR3 comprises 15 residues. The germline V and J ends were trimmed by 8 bases and 4 bases, with 15 bases remaining between them. The CDR3: CASSSLDIYNSPLHF. The CDR3, as DNA: TGTGCCAGCTCCAGTCTCGACATATATAATTCACCCCTCCACTTT.

There are many counts of this clonotype. The rearrangement joins TRBV20-1 to TRBJ2-7, with D perhaps matching TRBD1 (6 bases). This CDR3 has 15 amino acids. The germline V and J ends were trimmed by 3 bases and 1 base, with 16 bases remaining between them. The V gene's germline CDR1 is DFQATT and CDR2 SNEGSKA (reference sequence). The DNA for the CDR3 is TGCAGTGCTAGGGATCACCGACAGGTATCCTACGAGCAGTACTTC. Translating gives CSARDHRQVSYEQYF.

In its sample, this clonotype was seen many times. The genes are TRBV12-3 or TRBV12-4 and TRBJ2-7; D is unclear. This CDR3 has 12 amino acids. V gave up 1 base and J gave up 4 bases, with 5 bases separating them. The CDR3 DNA sequence: TGTGCCAGCAGTTTAGTATGGTACGAGCAGTACTTC. Amino acid sequence: CASSLVWYEQYF.

The V and J genes are TRBV20-1 and TRBJ2-7, with 10 bases that match TRBD2. Germline lookup yields CDR1 DFQATT and CDR2 SNEGSKA (reference sequence). Germline trimming cut 0 bases from V and 0 bases from J; bases unmatched to any gene: 17. The CDR3 covers 20 residues. CDR3 residues: CSARDDTGLAGDIRSYEQYF. The CDR3, as DNA: TGCAGTGCTAGAGATGATACAGGGCTAGCGGGGGACATCCGCTCCTACGAGCAGTACTTC.

V gene TRBV24-1 combines with J gene TRBJ2-1; D gene uncertain. The V gene lost 3 bases and the J gene lost 0 bases, with 11 bases spanning the gap. The CDR3 totals 16 residues. In germline, CDR1 is KGHDR, CDR2 SFDVKD. The CDR3 here is CATSDPTESSYNEQFF. The CDR3 nucleotides read TGTGCCACCAGTGATCCAACAGAGAGCTCCTACAATGAGCAGTTCTTC.

This clonotype was counted ten times or more. The chain has TRBV20-1 and TRBJ2-1; 9 bases fit TRBD2. CDR1 and CDR2 from the germline V gene are DFQATT and SNEGSKA (reference sequence). Unmatched junction bases numbered 10, after V lost 3 bases and J lost 7 bases. This CDR3 is 15 amino acids long. The CDR3, as DNA: TGCAGTGCTAGGCCCAGTAGCGGGGGACCTAATGAGCAGTTCTTC. Amino acid sequence: CSARPSSGGPNEQFF.

This clonotype was detected ten times or more. The gene calls are TRBV20-1 and TRBJ2-1; the D gene is possibly TRBD2 (5 bases). V gave up 0 bases and J gave up 6 bases, with 15 bases separating them. This CDR3 spans 15 amino acids. Germline values: CDR1 DFQATT, CDR2 SNEGSKA (reference sequence). CDR3 loop: CSAREPSGTINEQFF. DNA of the CDR3: TGCAGTGCTAGAGAACCCAGCGGAACGATCAATGAGCAGTTCTTC.

V usage is TRBV11-3 and J usage is TRBJ2-1; maybe TRBD1 (6 bases). Looked up from germline, CDR1 is SGHNT and CDR2 is YENEEA. The CDR3 consists of 17 residues. Trimming shortened V by 1 base and J by 5 bases, and 18 bases separated the two germline ends. The CDR3 reads CASSLAPSPGANNEQFF. The CDR3 DNA is TGTGCCAGCAGCTTAGCCCCATCGCCAGGGGCCAACAATGAGCAGTTCTTC.

The genes are TRBV11-2 and TRBJ1-3; the D is unclear. The CDR3 runs 16 residues. Germline CDR1 reads SGHAT; CDR2 reads FQNNGV. V gave up 6 bases and J gave up 0 bases, with 15 bases separating them. The CDR3 sequence: CASRTPRVSSGNTIYF. CDR3 nucleotide sequence: TGTGCCAGCAGAACTCCACGGGTTAGCTCTGGAAACACCATATATTTT.

In this sample, this clonotype turned up a few times. The chain combines TRBV27 with TRBJ1-6; 7 positions agree with TRBD1. CDR1 and CDR2 (germline): MNHEY, SMNVEV (reference sequence). This CDR3 region has 13 residues. The ends lost 10 bases at V and 5 bases at J; junction bases unmatched: 5. The CDR3 loop reads CAIGQDDNSPLHF. DNA for the CDR3: TGTGCCATTGGACAGGACGATAATTCACCCCTCCACTTT.

This clonotype was counted a few times. The chain employs TRBV30 and TRBJ1-5; 9 bases are shared with TRBD1. This CDR3 is 14 amino acids long. Trimming cost V 1 base and J 4 bases; bases outside gene matches: 2. In germline, CDR1 is GTSNPN, CDR2 SVGIG (reference sequence). As DNA, the CDR3 is TGTGCCTGGAGTGACGGGACAGGGAATCAGCCCCAGCATTTT. It codes for CAWSDGTGNQPQHF.

This clonotype has just a few counts. The genes are TRBV6-5 and TRBJ2-1; 7 bases are a match to TRBD1. V lost 4 bases and J lost 6; bases outside the gene matches: 12. This CDR3 comprises 16 residues. Germline V CDR1 and CDR2: MNHEY, SVGAGI. As DNA, the CDR3 is TGTGCCAGCAGTTCCCCCCGGGACAGCATTTTCAATGAGCAGTTCTTC. Translated, it gives CASSSPRDSIFNEQFF.

On this clonotype itself: It is likely a read error, because the conserved phenylalanine at the end of the CDR3 is missing. The chain joins TRBV6-2 or TRBV6-3 to TRBJ2-7; either TRBD1 or TRBD2 may fit D (6 bases each). Trimming stripped 6 bases from V and 4 bases from J, with 19 bases between. The CDR3 length is 15 residues. The germline gives CDR1 MNHEY, CDR2 SVGEGT. The CDR3 coding sequence is TGTGCCAGCAGCCACGGGCTCGGGGGCATATACGAGCAGTACTAC. It specifies CASSHGLGGIYEQYY.